The 27 T cell receptor beta chains presented below share a single source sample, sequenced in a study of OX40 agonist ivuxolimab in advanced cancers. Produced via immunoSEQ multiplex PCR; TCRdb's table is partial and in-frame only. Seen here are roughly 70,000 clones, 75% to 90% observed once, and the top ten hold roughly 2.3%. Here the sequenced sample was CD4+ or CD8+ T cells sorted from blood, taken in a trial of the OX40 agonist ivuxolimab. The receptors were gathered from an adult with an advanced solid tumor such as melanoma, head and neck, liver or kidney cancer.

The chain employs TRBV4-3 and TRBJ2-2; a possible D gene is TRBD1 (6 bases). V was trimmed by 3 bases and J by 4 bases, leaving 9 bases between them. The CDR3 has 14 residues. From germline, CDR1 is LGHNA and CDR2 YSLEER. CDR3: CASSHRDTTGELFF. Written as DNA, the CDR3 is TGCGCCAGCAGCCACCGGGACACCACCGGGGAGCTGTTTTTT.

V gene TRBV11-3 combines with J gene TRBJ2-5, with D tentatively TRBD2 (6 bases). Trimming removed 5 bases at V and 2 bases at J, with 9 bases between. Germline V gene sequence: CDR1 SGHNT, CDR2 YENEEA. The CDR3 is 13 amino acids. In DNA form, the CDR3 reads TGTGCCAGCAGCCGGGACTTACAAGAGACCCAGTACTTC. This codes for CASSRDLQETQYF.

The chain carries TRBV19 and TRBJ2-7; 7 bases match TRBD2. The CDR3 sequence is 13 residues long. With V trimmed by 4 bases and J by 1 base, 1 base remained unmatched. The germline V gene encodes CDR1 LNHDA and CDR2 SQIVND (reference sequence). The CDR3: CASSTSGSYEQYF. In DNA, the CDR3 is TGTGCCAGTAGTACTAGCGGTTCCTACGAGCAGTACTTC.

This chain joins TRBV11-2 and TRBJ2-1; 10 bases agree with TRBD1. V lost 0 bases, J lost 4 bases, and 3 bases stayed unmatched. Per the germline V gene, CDR1 is SGHAT and CDR2 is FQNNGV. The CDR3 runs 16 residues. The CDR3 nucleotides are TGTGCCAGCAGCTTAGAGGGGACAGGGGTATACAATGAGCAGTTCTTC. It yields the protein CASSLEGTGVYNEQFF.

The V call is TRBV7-2, the J call TRBJ2-7, with TRBD2 matching 10 bases. Germline V lookup: CDR1 SGHTA, CDR2 FQGNSA. J lost 4 bases, V lost 5 bases, and 11 bases had no gene match. The CDR3 contains 16 residues. The CDR3 loop reads CASSPRGLAGVYEQYF. In DNA, the CDR3 is TGTGCCAGCAGCCCAAGGGGCCTAGCGGGAGTATACGAGCAGTACTTC. Complete variable domain (other parts from reference TRBV7-2 and TRBJ2-7): GAGVSQSPSNKVTEKGKDVELRCDPISGHTALYWYRQSLGQGLEFLIYFQGNSAPDKSGLPSDRFSAERTGGSVSTLTIQRTQQEDSAVYLCASSPRGLAGVYEQYFGPGTRLTVT.

The chain recombines TRBV7-6 with TRBJ2-2; D gene ambiguous. This CDR3 is 15 amino acids long. V was pared by 3 bases and J by 4 bases, with 12 bases between. The germline V gene encodes CDR1 SGHVS and CDR2 FNYEAQ. The CDR3 coding sequence is TGTGCCAGCAGCTTGGGTACTATTGGCACCGGGGAGCTGTTTTTT. Protein product: CASSLGTIGTGELFF.

The rearrangement links TRBV4-1 to TRBJ1-3; D unresolved. Trimming shortened V by 0 bases and J by 1 base, and 7 bases separated the two germline ends. The length of the CDR3 is 15 residues. Looked up from germline, CDR1 is MGHRA and CDR2 is YSYEKL. This chain's CDR3 is CASSQDAVSGNTIYF. The CDR3 coding sequence is TGCGCCAGCAGCCAAGATGCAGTATCTGGAAACACCATATATTTT.

This clone was seen a handful of times. The genes are TRBV7-6 and TRBJ2-2; 11 nucleotides align to TRBD2. CDR1 is SGHVS and CDR2 is FNYEAQ in the germline V gene. The CDR3 covers 16 residues. Losses at the gene ends were 1 base for V and 8 bases for J; bases not matched to a gene: 6. CDR3 coding DNA: TGTGCCAGCAGCTTAGGCACTAGCGGGAGTGCGGGGGAGCTGTTTTTT. It is translated as CASSLGTSGSAGELFF.

This chain connects TRBV11-2 to TRBJ2-3, with TRBD2 identical over 8 bases. V gave up 2 bases and J gave up 0 bases; unmatched junction bases: 1. Germline CDR1 and CDR2: SGHAT and FQNNGV. CDR3 length: 15 residues. The CDR3 sequence is CASSLLAGSTDTQYF. The CDR3 nucleotides are TGTGCCAGCAGCTTACTAGCGGGTAGCACAGATACGCAGTATTTT.

The CDR3 bases are TGTGCCAGCAGCCAATTGGAGGAGACCCAGTACTTC. Its protein is CASSQLEETQYF. The chain joins TRBV5-4 to TRBJ2-5; D is ambiguous. With 4 bases removed from V and 5 bases from J, the gap between germline ends came to 9 bases. CDR1 SGHNT and CDR2 YYREEE come from the germline V gene (reference sequence). CDR3 length: 12 amino acids.

The V call is TRBV29-1, the J call TRBJ1-1, with D maybe TRBD1 (5 bases). The length of the CDR3 is 13 residues. Germline CDR1 SQVTM, CDR2 ANQGSEA. The V end lost 2 bases, the J end lost 1 base, and 8 bases lay between the germline ends. DNA of the CDR3: TGCAGCGTTGAACAGGGAACGAACACTGAAGCTTTCTTT. Protein sequence: CSVEQGTNTEAFF.

The CDR3 sequence: CASTYDRGNQPQHF. The CDR3 DNA reads as TGTGCCAGCACTTACGACAGGGGCAATCAGCCCCAGCATTTT. This sequence joins TRBV6-1 and TRBJ1-5; 7 bases are a match to TRBD1. The CDR3 is 14 amino acids. Germline V gives CDR1 MNHNS, CDR2 SASEGT. Trimming at V came to 7 bases and at J to 2 bases, leaving 5 bases not matched to a gene.

The rearrangement uses TRBV5-6 and TRBJ2-3; perhaps TRBD2 as D (6 bases). V was trimmed by 4 bases and J by 2 bases, leaving 11 bases between them. CDR1 and CDR2 from the germline V gene are SGHDT and YYEEEE. CDR3 length equals 14 residues. The CDR3 DNA sequence: TGTGCCAGCAGCCGGAGCGGGTACACAGATACGCAGTATTTT. Its translation is CASSRSGYTDTQYF.

The V call is TRBV5-6, the J call TRBJ2-3; maybe TRBD2 (6 bases). Germline-derived CDR1 and CDR2 are SGHDT and YYEEEE. CDR3 size: 15 residues. Trimming stripped 4 bases from V and 3 bases from J, with 15 bases between. The CDR3 DNA reads TGTGCCAGCAGCCGAAAACCGGGAGTGACAGATACGCAGTATTTT. This encodes CASSRKPGVTDTQYF.

Only one count was recorded for this clone. This chain joins TRBV10-3 and TRBJ1-1; D remains unclear. The V gene lost 2 bases and the J gene lost 0 bases, with 10 bases spanning the gap. The V gene's germline CDR1 is ENHRY and CDR2 SYGVKD. This CDR3 is 15 amino acids long. The CDR3 sequence is CAISEASLMNTEAFF. As DNA, the CDR3 is TGTGCCATCAGTGAGGCTTCCCTTATGAACACTGAAGCTTTCTTT.

The CDR3 bases are TGTGCCAGCAGCCGGGGACTAGCGGGAGTGAATAATGAGCAGTTCTTC. Protein sequence: CASSRGLAGVNNEQFF. The V gene is TRBV7-9, the J gene TRBJ2-1, with 14 nucleotides matching TRBD2. V lost 5 bases, J lost 7 bases, and 7 bases stayed unmatched. Germline V lookup: CDR1 SEHNR, CDR2 FQNEAQ (reference sequence). This CDR3 is 16 amino acids long.

The V and J genes are TRBV27 and TRBJ2-7; the D gene could be TRBD1 or TRBD2 (5 bases each). CDR1 is MNHEY, CDR2 SMNVEV, per germline (reference sequence). The V end lost 4 bases, the J end lost 2 bases, and 9 bases lay between the germline ends. This CDR3 comprises 13 residues. Written as DNA, the CDR3 is TGTGCCAGCAGTTCGGGGCAGACCTACGAGCAGTACTTC. It specifies CASSSGQTYEQYF.

This clone has only a few counts. V gene TRBV4-3 combines with J gene TRBJ1-1; D is unresolved. From germline, CDR1 is LGHNA and CDR2 YSLEER. CDR3 size: 13 residues. Trimming removed 7 bases at V and 5 bases at J, with 14 bases between. The CDR3 DNA reads as TGCGCCAGCACGTCGGGGTGGGAAACTGAAGCTTTCTTT. Amino acid sequence: CASTSGWETEAFF.

This clone is medium-sized within its sample. The rearrangement uses TRBV5-1 and TRBJ1-6; 7 bases map to TRBD1. The germline V gene has CDR1 SGHRS and CDR2 YFSETQ. The CDR3 is made up of 15 amino acids. The ends lost 4 bases at V and 9 bases at J; junction bases unmatched: 10. In nucleotides, the CDR3 is TGCGCCAGCAGCCCAGAAACAGGGGCCTTTTCACCCCTCCACTTT. Its translation is CASSPETGAFSPLHF.

This chain uses TRBV19 with TRBJ2-6; maybe TRBD1 (6 bases). V was clipped by 6 bases and J by 1 base, with 10 bases between them. CDR1 and CDR2 (germline): LNHDA, SQIVND (reference sequence). The CDR3 has 15 amino acids. CDR3 DNA sequence: TGTGCCAGTAGGCACAGGGCTTCTGGGGCCAACGTCCTGACTTTC. The encoded protein is CASRHRASGANVLTF.

The rearrangement joins TRBV2 to TRBJ2-1, with D unresolved. V was clipped by 6 bases and J by 0 bases, with 12 bases between them. The CDR3 is made up of 15 amino acids. CDR1 and CDR2 (germline): SNHLY, FYNNEI. The CDR3 DNA is TGTGCCAGCAGGGTAAGGGTAAACTCCTACAATGAGCAGTTCTTC. Residues: CASRVRVNSYNEQFF.

V and J are TRBV4-2 and TRBJ2-7, with a possible D match to TRBD1 (6 bases). Germline values: CDR1 LGHNA, CDR2 YNFKEQ. V was pared by 2 bases and J by 0 bases, with 11 bases between. The CDR3 is made up of 15 amino acids. This chain's CDR3 is CASSQPQGPSYEQYF. The CDR3 coding sequence is TGTGCCAGCAGCCAACCTCAGGGGCCCTCCTACGAGCAGTACTTC.

This sequence joins TRBV19 and TRBJ2-3; D perhaps matches TRBD2 (5 bases). The germline V gene has CDR1 LNHDA and CDR2 SQIVND (reference sequence). The V gene lost 0 bases and the J gene lost 2 bases, with 15 bases spanning the gap. This CDR3 comprises 17 residues. The CDR3 nucleotides are TGTGCCAGTAGTATAGATGGGAGCGCCGCCAACACAGATACGCAGTATTTT. It specifies CASSIDGSAANTDTQYF.

The J gene is TRBJ1-4, the V gene TRBV7-9; D might be TRBD1 (6 bases). Between the trimmed V and J ends, which lost 7 bases and 4 bases, there was a span of 16 bases. Germline assignment: CDR1 SEHNR and CDR2 FQNEAQ (reference sequence). The CDR3 runs 15 residues. CDR3 DNA: TGTGCCAGCACCATCGGGGGCCTCGGTAATGAAAAACTGTTTTTT. As protein: CASTIGGLGNEKLFF.

The chain has TRBV9 and TRBJ2-5, with a tentative D call TRBD1 (7 bases). The germline V gene has CDR1 SGDLS and CDR2 YYNGEE. The V end was cut by 3 bases, the J end by 5 bases, with 14 bases between. This CDR3 is 14 amino acids long. The CDR3, as DNA: TGTGCCAGCAGCGGCAGGGGGGTCCTGGAGACCCAGTACTTC. This gives the protein CASSGRGVLETQYF.

About this clone itself: The junction departs from germline at one end; a sequencing error may be responsible. The rearrangement joins TRBV11-1 to TRBJ2-1, with 7 bases matching TRBD1. From germline, CDR1 is SGHAT and CDR2 FQDESV (reference sequence). The CDR3 contains 12 residues. This chain's CDR3 is CASSLDRVGLFF. CDR3 nucleotides: TGTGCCAGCAGTTTAGACAGGGTAGGTCTGTTCTTC.

The CDR3 DNA follows: TGTGCCAGCACCGGGACTTACCAAGAGACCCAGTACTTC. Its protein is CASTGTYQETQYF. This chain links TRBV21-1 with TRBJ2-5; TRBD2, the table's D call, was not compared with the DNA. TRBV21-1 has pseudogene status. CDR3 length: 13 residues.